The sequence of this TCR beta chain was determined in a study of shared clonotypes between healthy human individuals. Study observations and caveats: Some naive CD4 clonotypes, 5% to 5.5%, turned up in common across a handful of donors.

On this clone itself: Its antigen is as yet unknown.

Clones were sequenced by immunoSEQ multiplex PCR, and TCRdb holds only the in-frame ones, with some missing. The table has 1.6 million or so clones, roughly 95% seen once. Trimming removed 2 bases at V and 4 bases at J, with 14 bases between. Germline values: CDR1 MNHEY, CDR2 SVGAGI. This CDR3 has 16 residues. This chain connects TRBV6-5 to TRBJ2-2; tentative D call: TRBD2 (6 bases). This receptor was identified in a man aged 25-40 years in good health. Input material: naive CD4+ T cells sorted from blood. The subset is: CD45RA+ positively selected. CDR3 region: CASSYTRDFFTGELFF. As DNA, the CDR3 is TGTGCCAGCAGTTACACCCGGGACTTCTTCACCGGGGAGCTGTTTTTT.